This TCR beta chain was identified during a study of T-cell reconstitution after alpha-beta-depleted transplantation in children. This sample's TCRbeta library carried unique molecular identifier barcodes. In TCRdb, the PCR reads were re-called with MiXCR into one record per CDR3 protein. Here the sample spans over 45,000 distinct CDR3 sequences, approximately 9.2% being singletons. In this sample, this clonotype turned up many times. V lost 6 bases, J lost 4 bases, and 15 bases lay in between. CDR1 and CDR2 (germline): MNHNS, SASEGT. CDR3 size: 14 residues. The rearrangement joins TRBV6-1 to TRBJ1-1; D is perhaps TRBD1 (6 bases). The sequence came from a male patient between 2 and 15 years old who had a stem cell transplant for chronic granulomatous disease, so the T cells may come from the graft donor. Sequencing used PBMCs, mostly from graft donor cells, obtained 60 days after TCRalphabeta/CD19-depleted stem cell transplant. This CDR3 is CASREITGSTEAFF. The CDR3 DNA is TGTGCCAGCAGAGAAATTACAGGGTCCACTGAAGCTTTCTTT.